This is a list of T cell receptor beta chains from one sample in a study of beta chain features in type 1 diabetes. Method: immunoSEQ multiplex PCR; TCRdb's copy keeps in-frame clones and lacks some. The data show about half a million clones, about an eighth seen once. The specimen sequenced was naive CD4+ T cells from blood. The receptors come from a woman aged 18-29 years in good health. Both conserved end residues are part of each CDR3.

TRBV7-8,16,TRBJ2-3,CASSLLVAGGPDTQYF
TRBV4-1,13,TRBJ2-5,CASSQGFSETQYF
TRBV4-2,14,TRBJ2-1,CASSHRDRVNEQFF
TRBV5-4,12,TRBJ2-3,CASSRDADTQYF
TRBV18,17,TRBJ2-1,CASSRDKGLAGGREQFF
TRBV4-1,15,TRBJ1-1,CASSQDGAGVTEAFF
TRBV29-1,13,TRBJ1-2,CSTTGQINYGYTF
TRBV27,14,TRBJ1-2,CASTDTSHPYGYTF
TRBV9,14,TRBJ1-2,CASSGDRPNYGYTF
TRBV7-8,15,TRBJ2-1,CASSLGQATYNEQFF
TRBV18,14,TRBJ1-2,CASSPGQGASGYTF
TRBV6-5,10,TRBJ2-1,CASSYWEQFF
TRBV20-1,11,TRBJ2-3,CSAGPLDTQYF
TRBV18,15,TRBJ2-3,CASSPLSGSTDTQYF
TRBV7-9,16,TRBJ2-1,CASSLTSGSGLDEQFF
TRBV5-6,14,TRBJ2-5,CASSVDRGGETQYF
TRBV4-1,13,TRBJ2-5,CASSKGHLETQYF
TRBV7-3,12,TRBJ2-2,CASSLMAGELFF
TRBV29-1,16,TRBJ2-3,CSVDLNRDKSTDTQYF
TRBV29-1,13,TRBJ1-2,CSVARGRDYGYTF
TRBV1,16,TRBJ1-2,CTSSLLAQGPRYGYTF
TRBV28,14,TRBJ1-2,CASSLHFGPSGYTF
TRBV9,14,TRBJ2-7,CASSEGGNSYEQYF
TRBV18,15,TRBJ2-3,CASSPQRGLSDTQYF
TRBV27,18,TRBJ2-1,CASSLSALLAGVGNEQFF
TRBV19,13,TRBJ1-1,CASSMLGVLEAFF
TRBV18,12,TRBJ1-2,CASSLPTGGYTF
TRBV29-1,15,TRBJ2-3,CSVDGGRGSTDTQYF
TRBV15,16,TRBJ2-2,CATSGQVAANTGELFF
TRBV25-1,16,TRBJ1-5,CASSGGQGMSHQPQHF
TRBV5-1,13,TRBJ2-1,CASSGLQGPEQFF
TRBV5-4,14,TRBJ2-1,CASSLGQGWDEQFF
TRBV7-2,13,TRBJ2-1,CASSLDGWYEQFF
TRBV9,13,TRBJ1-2,CASRDTGPRGYTF
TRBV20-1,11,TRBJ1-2,CSAKQGYGYTF
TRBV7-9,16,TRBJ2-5,CASSLDAARFKETQYF
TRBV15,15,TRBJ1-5,CATSRVDRRNQPQHF
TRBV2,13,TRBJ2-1,CASKPRHNNEQFF
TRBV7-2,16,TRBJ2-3,CASSFGGGLSTDTQYF
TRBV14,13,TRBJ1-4,CASSRLSYEKLFF
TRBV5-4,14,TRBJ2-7,CASSLLGLSYEQYF
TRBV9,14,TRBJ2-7,CASSVDSYNYEQYF
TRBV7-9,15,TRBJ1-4,CASSPPSRPGEKLFF
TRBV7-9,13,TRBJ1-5,CASSLEPYQPQHF
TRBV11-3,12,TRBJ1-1,CASSPLITEAFF
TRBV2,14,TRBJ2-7,CASSGLAGTYEQYF
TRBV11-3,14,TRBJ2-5,CASSLASSKETQYF
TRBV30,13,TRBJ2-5,CAWKAPQLETQYF
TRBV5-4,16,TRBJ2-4,CASSTGRVSSSNIQYF
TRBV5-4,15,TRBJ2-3,CASSQRGASTDTQYF